This T cell receptor beta chain was found in a study of blood T cells in healthy people across ages. Overall study results and limits: Any conclusive comparison of naive versus antigen-experienced cells was prevented by using unsorted PBMCs.

The second PCR ran about 6 to 11 cycles with a sample-barcoded 5' primer and J-beta primers. Researchers report that a template-switch adaptor with 12 random nucleotides tagged each cDNA molecule. Via MiXCR, TCRdb re-called the 5' RACE reads, giving one row per CDR3 protein. The profile shows about a million distinct CDR3 sequences, roughly 51% of them singletons. Concerning this clonotype itself: What it recognizes is unknown.

This clonotype originated in a woman in her sixties or seventies in good health. Source material: blood.

For the CDR3, the DNA is TGCGCCAGCAGCTTGGGAGCCAGTAGCAATCAGCCCCAGCATTTT. The encoded protein is CASSLGASSNQPQHF. J is TRBJ1-5 and V is TRBV5-1; D gene uncertain. Germline lookup yields CDR1 SGHRS and CDR2 YFSETQ. Trimming shortened V by 0 bases and J by 0 bases, and 7 bases separated the two germline ends. The CDR3 has 15 amino acids.